This TCR beta chain was identified in a study of blood T cells in healthy people across ages. Overall study: Per every two T cells, about one barcoded beta molecule was captured by template switching. Study-wide results and caveats: Shifts in expanded clonotypes may have been confounded by donor CMV status, which was unknown.

Points on this clonotype: Its antigen is unidentified.

Samples each had at least 5 micrograms of total RNA extracted. The CDR3 consists of 13 residues. Unmatched junction bases numbered 6, after V lost 5 bases and J lost 3 bases. CDR1 and CDR2 from the germline V gene are DFQATT and SNEGSKA (reference sequence). A sample-barcoded 5' primer and a J-beta primer mix were used in a second PCR of roughly 6 to 11 cycles. TCRdb processed the 5' RACE reads anew with MiXCR; each CDR3 protein has one entry. The sample yields roughly 1,300,000 distinct CDR3 sequences, 59% seen once. The chain is built from TRBV20-1 and TRBJ2-7; 8 bases are a match to TRBD1. Sequencing used blood. The TCR was taken from a young man in good health. CDR3 sequence (DNA): TGCAGTGCTCGAGGACAGGGTTTCTACGAGCAGTACTTC. It encodes CSARGQGFYEQYF.